This T cell receptor (beta chain) was found in a study of Ad26.COV2.S vaccination and SARS-CoV-2 variants. In the study overall: The Ad26.COV2.S arm of the COV1001 trial was where the donor was placed. Study results and caveats: The TCR-based breadth and depth measures might underestimate overall T cell responses. Once vaccination had occurred, spike-specific CD8+ and CD4+ T cell responses reportedly showed substantial breadth.

The method was immunoSEQ multiplex PCR; TCRdb's version includes in-frame clones alone and lacks a portion of them. Of hundreds of thousands of clones in the sample, roughly nine tenths were seen once. Treatment described: around 19 received Ad26.COV2.S at low or high dose, single or two shots; 5 received placebo; per-sample allocation not given. Sampling was performed 63 days after the first vaccine or placebo injection. In this sample, this clone turned up once. Antigen specificity is unknown. CDR3 length: 14 residues. Germline V CDR1 and CDR2: PRHDT, FYEKMQ (reference sequence). V was trimmed by 5 bases and J by 1 base, leaving 12 bases between them.

The source of this sequence is a person aged 18 to 65 who received the Ad26.COV2.S COVID-19 vaccine or a placebo. The sequences come from peripheral blood, collected in a trial of Ad26.COV2.S vaccine versus placebo. J is TRBJ2-7 and V is TRBV13, with D uncertain. The DNA of the CDR3 is TGTGCCAGCAGCCCCGACCCGCTATCCTACGAGCAGTACTTC. Translation: CASSPDPLSYEQYF.